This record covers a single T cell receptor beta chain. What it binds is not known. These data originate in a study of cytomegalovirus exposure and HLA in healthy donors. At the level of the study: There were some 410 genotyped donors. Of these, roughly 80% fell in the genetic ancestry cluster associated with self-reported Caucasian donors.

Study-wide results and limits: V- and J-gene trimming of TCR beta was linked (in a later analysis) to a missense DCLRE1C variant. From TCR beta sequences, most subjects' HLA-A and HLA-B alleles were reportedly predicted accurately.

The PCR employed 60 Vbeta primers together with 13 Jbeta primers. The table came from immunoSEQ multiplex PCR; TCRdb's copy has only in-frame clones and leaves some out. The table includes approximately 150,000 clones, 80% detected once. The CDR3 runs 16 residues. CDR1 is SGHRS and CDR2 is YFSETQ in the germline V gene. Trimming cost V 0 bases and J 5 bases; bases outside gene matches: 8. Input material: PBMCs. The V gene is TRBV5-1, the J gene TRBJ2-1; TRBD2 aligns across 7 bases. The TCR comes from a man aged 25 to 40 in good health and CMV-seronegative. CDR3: CASSLEDSGYNNEQFF. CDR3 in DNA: TGCGCCAGCAGCTTGGAAGATAGCGGGTATAACAATGAGCAGTTCTTC.